One sample yielded the 30 T cell receptor beta chains listed below, sequenced in a study of blood T cell repertoires in COVID-19. The assay was immunoSEQ multiplex PCR, and TCRdb's table has in-frame clones only and misses some. The data contain approximately 360,000 clones, approximately 90% of them singletons. The source material was PBMCs or T cells enriched from blood (not recorded which). These receptors were obtained from a woman in her twenties or thirties with acute COVID-19.

The J gene is TRBJ2-7, the V gene TRBV7-2; 10 nucleotides line up with TRBD1. In germline, CDR1 is SGHTA, CDR2 FQGNSA. V was pared by 5 bases and J by 4 bases, with 11 bases of the junction left unmatched. The CDR3 is made up of 16 amino acids. The CDR3 here is CASSGARQGAYYEQYF. The CDR3, as DNA: TGTGCCAGCAGCGGCGCCAGACAGGGGGCTTATTACGAGCAGTACTTC.

This rearrangement joins TRBV24-1 to TRBJ2-3; 7 positions agree with TRBD1. The CDR3 is made up of 14 amino acids. V trimming: 4 bases; J trimming: 2 bases; junction bases outside the gene matches: 2. The germline gives CDR1 KGHDR, CDR2 SFDVKD. This chain's CDR3 is CATSEDRTTDTQYF. The CDR3 DNA sequence: TGTGCCACCAGTGAGGACAGGACCACAGATACGCAGTATTTT.

The rearrangement joins TRBV6-1 to TRBJ2-7; 9 nucleotides align to TRBD2. With V trimmed by 0 bases and J by 4 bases, 7 bases remained unmatched. The CDR3 extends over 16 amino acids. Looked up from germline, CDR1 is MNHNS and CDR2 is SASEGT. The CDR3 loop reads CASSEATSGLGYEQYF. The CDR3 DNA reads as TGTGCCAGCAGTGAAGCCACTAGCGGGCTGGGATACGAGCAGTACTTC.

This rearrangement joins TRBV7-2 to TRBJ1-4; 7 bases are shared with TRBD1. The CDR3 totals 14 residues. Trimming took 1 base from V and 7 from J; bases not matched to a gene: 3. Germline loops: CDR1 SGHTA, CDR2 FQGNSA. CDR3 DNA sequence: TGTGCCAGCAGCTTAGATGGGGACAGTGAAAAACTGTTTTTT. As protein: CASSLDGDSEKLFF.

The V call is TRBV4-1, the J call TRBJ1-1, with 8 bases aligning to TRBD1. The CDR3 runs to 14 residues. J was trimmed by 3 bases and V by 3 bases; bases with no gene match: 3. Germline CDR1 MGHRA, CDR2 YSYEKL. The CDR3 sequence: CASSQQQGDTEAFF. The CDR3 DNA reads as TGCGCCAGCAGCCAGCAACAGGGGGACACTGAAGCTTTCTTT.

V and J are TRBV5-5 and TRBJ2-1, with a weak D call TRBD1 (7 bases). The CDR3 is 15 residues long. The V gene's germline CDR1 is SGHKS and CDR2 YYEKEE (reference sequence). V was shortened by 0 bases and J by 6 bases, with 13 bases between the two germline ends. The CDR3 nucleotides read TGTGCCAGCAGCTTGGATGGACAGGAGGGCAATGAGCAGTTCTTC. Its protein is CASSLDGQEGNEQFF.

This clone was picked up a small number of times. V is TRBV24-1 and J is TRBJ2-1; TRBD1 matches at 9 bases. V lost 9 bases and J lost 7; bases outside the gene matches: 9. Germline V CDR1 and CDR2: KGHDR, SFDVKD. The CDR3 runs 14 residues. The DNA for the CDR3 is TGTGCCACCGGCGGGACAGGGTATGTAAATGAGCAGTTCTTC. Protein sequence: CATGGTGYVNEQFF.

This clone was recorded only once. The chain joins TRBV7-2 to TRBJ2-1, with unresolved D. CDR3 size: 14 residues. V was clipped by 4 bases and J by 3 bases, with 10 bases between them. The germline CDR1 and CDR2 sequences are SGHTA and FQGNSA. CDR3 sequence (DNA): TGTGCCAGCAGCTGGGCACCCGGCTACAATGAGCAGTTCTTC. The encoded protein is CASSWAPGYNEQFF.

V is TRBV4-3 and J is TRBJ2-7, with D uncertain. Per germline, CDR1 LGHNA and CDR2 YSLEER. The CDR3 is 14 amino acids. V was pared by 1 base and J by 0 bases, with 7 bases between. The CDR3 loop is CASSQGSASYEQYF. CDR3 sequence (DNA): TGCGCCAGCAGCCAAGGCAGCGCCTCCTACGAGCAGTACTTC.

This chain connects TRBV10-3 to TRBJ1-4; 8 bases are shared with TRBD1. CDR1 is ENHRY, CDR2 SYGVKD, per germline. V shed 10 bases and J 4 bases; nucleotides not matched to a gene: 5. The CDR3 has 13 amino acids. CDR3 sequence (DNA): TGTGCCACCCGACAGGGGAATAATGAAAAACTGTTTTTT. It translates to CATRQGNNEKLFF.

The gene calls are TRBV7-9 and TRBJ1-1, with D possibly matching TRBD1 (5 bases). V dropped 8 bases and J dropped 5 bases, with 21 bases sitting between them. The CDR3 has 15 amino acids. Germline V gene lookup returns CDR1 SEHNR and CDR2 FQNEAQ (reference sequence). The CDR3 DNA reads TGTGCCAGCGGCCGGAGAACATTGGGGGGGACTGAAGCTTTCTTT. This gives the protein CASGRRTLGGTEAFF.

The chain links TRBV24-1 to TRBJ2-5, with 10 bases lining up with TRBD2. Germline V CDR1 and CDR2: KGHDR, SFDVKD. This CDR3 has 15 residues. The junction had 4 bases not matched to a gene; V was cut back by 3 bases and J by 4 bases. CDR3 nucleotide sequence: TGTGCCACCAGTGATCTTCTAGCGGGGGTAGAGACCCAGTACTTC. Protein: CATSDLLAGVETQYF.

The gene calls are TRBV3-1 (or the pseudogene TRBV3-2) and TRBJ1-2, with D possibly being TRBD1 (5 bases). CDR1 is LGHDT and CDR2 is YNNKEL in the germline V gene (reference sequence). This CDR3 spans 14 amino acids. V was cut by 3 bases and J by 3 bases, with 11 bases left in between. This chain's CDR3 is CASSHTSTDYGYTF. CDR3 nucleotides: TGTGCCAGCAGCCATACGTCGACAGACTATGGCTACACCTTC.

V gene TRBV5-1 combines with J gene TRBJ2-3, with 11 nucleotides matching TRBD2. V lost 4 bases, J lost 14 bases, and 15 bases stayed unmatched. In germline, CDR1 is SGHRS, CDR2 YFSETQ. The CDR3 covers 15 residues. The CDR3 DNA sequence: TGCGCCAGCAGCCCGGAGGGGGTAGCGGGGGGGCCGAGGTATTTT. It yields the protein CASSPEGVAGGPRYF.

The V and J genes are TRBV14 and TRBJ1-6; 8 nucleotides agree with TRBD1. Germline loops: CDR1 SGHDN, CDR2 FVKESK. V gave up 4 bases and J gave up 10 bases; unmatched junction bases: 3. The CDR3 is 13 residues long. Here the CDR3 reads CASSLTGGSPLHF. DNA of the CDR3: TGTGCCAGCAGCCTTACAGGGGGATCACCCCTCCACTTT.

For the CDR3, the DNA is TGTGCCAGCACCCTCGCCGACTATCAGCCCCAGCATTTT. Its protein is CASTLADYQPQHF. The chain carries TRBV6-5 and TRBJ1-5; D unclear. Between the trimmed V and J ends, which lost 7 bases and 5 bases, there was a span of 12 bases. This CDR3 has 13 amino acids. The germline V gene has CDR1 MNHEY and CDR2 SVGAGI.

Only a few counts were recorded for this clone. This chain links TRBV7-2 with TRBJ2-7; TRBD1 might be the D (5 bases). Germline-derived CDR1 and CDR2 are SGHTA and FQGNSA. The CDR3 is made up of 15 amino acids. Trimming took 2 bases from V and 4 from J, leaving 15 bases between them. The CDR3 loop reads CASSLWWGTLYEQYF. The CDR3 DNA sequence: TGTGCCAGCAGCTTATGGTGGGGCACGCTGTACGAGCAGTACTTC.

The CDR3 sequence is CASSSGTPGQAVYGYTF. CDR3 nucleotides: TGTGCCAGCAGCTCGGGAACACCGGGACAGGCAGTCTATGGCTACACCTTC. The chain has TRBV7-2 and TRBJ1-2; 8 bases fit TRBD1. Germline CDR1 is SGHTA and CDR2 is FQGNSA. Unmatched junction bases numbered 14, after V lost 4 bases and J lost 4 bases. CDR3 length: 17 residues.

This clone was counted a single time. The CDR3 DNA follows: TGTGCCAGCAGTTTATTGGGGGCACAAGAGACCCAGTACTTC. It codes for CASSLLGAQETQYF. This sequence joins TRBV27 and TRBJ2-5; maybe TRBD1 (6 bases). Germline V gene sequence: CDR1 MNHEY, CDR2 SMNVEV (reference sequence). This CDR3 is 14 amino acids long. With 1 base removed from V and 2 bases from J, the gap between germline ends came to 8 bases.

V gene TRBV27 combines with J gene TRBJ2-2; TRBD2 agrees at 16 bases. The CDR3 is 17 residues long. The trim removed 5 bases at V and 5 bases at J, leaving 5 bases unmatched. Germline-derived CDR1 and CDR2 are MNHEY and SMNVEV (reference sequence). CDR3 in DNA: TGTGCCAGCAGTACGGGACTAGCGGGGGGGCGTACCGGGGAGCTGTTTTTT. The encoded protein is CASSTGLAGGRTGELFF.

The rearrangement uses TRBV7-9 and TRBJ1-3; D uncertain. The CDR3 consists of 13 residues. The V gene's germline CDR1 is SEHNR and CDR2 FQNEAQ (reference sequence). V gave up 7 bases and J gave up 0 bases, with 7 bases separating them. This chain's CDR3 is CASTDSSGNTIYF. CDR3 nucleotides: TGTGCCAGCACTGATAGCTCTGGAAACACCATATATTTT.

This clone was recorded a few times. The chain links TRBV24-1 to TRBJ2-7; 11 bases map to TRBD1. The CDR3 extends over 15 amino acids. Germline assignment: CDR1 KGHDR and CDR2 SFDVKD. Trimming cost V 3 bases and J 5 bases; bases outside gene matches: 5. The CDR3 region has the DNA TGTGCCACCAGTGATGCTGGACAGGGGGCGGACGAGCAGTACTTC. Translation gives CATSDAGQGADEQYF.

This clone was seen once. The rearrangement joins TRBV6-4 to TRBJ1-1; D not certain. The CDR3 sequence is 14 residues long. The V gene lost 2 bases and the J gene lost 1 base, with 8 bases spanning the gap. Germline CDR1 MRHNA, CDR2 SNTAGT. CDR3 nucleotides: TGTGCCAGCAGTGACCCCCCGGGGAACACTGAAGCTTTCTTT. This translates into CASSDPPGNTEAFF.

This clone was found once. This chain joins TRBV27 and TRBJ2-2; the match to TRBD2 covers 9 bases. J gave up 4 bases and V 6 bases, and 6 bases lay outside the gene matches. The CDR3 consists of 15 residues. Germline CDR1 MNHEY, CDR2 SMNVEV (reference sequence). The CDR3 coding sequence is TGTGCCAGCAGGAGGCTAGCGGGGCTCACCGGGGAGCTGTTTTTT. It specifies CASRRLAGLTGELFF.

V and J are TRBV24-1 and TRBJ2-7, with 7 bases identical to TRBD1. The germline V gene has CDR1 KGHDR and CDR2 SFDVKD. After removal of 4 bases from V and 2 bases from J, the junction contained 7 bases not matched to a gene. This CDR3 comprises 15 residues. Written as DNA, the CDR3 is TGTGCCACCAGTGACCGCGGACAGGCTACCTACGAGCAGTACTTC. This encodes CATSDRGQATYEQYF.

This chain links TRBV7-3 with TRBJ1-1; D unresolved. The ends were cut back, 2 bases at V and 2 bases at J, with 9 bases in the middle. The CDR3 has 14 residues. Germline CDR1 is SGHTA and CDR2 is FQGTGA. The CDR3 sequence is CASSLLTPNTEAFF. CDR3 bases: TGTGCCAGCAGCTTACTGACACCTAACACTGAAGCTTTCTTT.

The rearrangement uses TRBV18 and TRBJ2-6; unclear D gene. The CDR3 extends over 15 amino acids. In germline, CDR1 is KGHSH, CDR2 LQKENI. The ends were cut back, 5 bases at V and 0 bases at J, with 8 bases in the middle. The DNA of the CDR3 is TGTGCCAGCTCATTAACAGTCTCTGGGGCCAACGTCCTGACTTTC. Translating it yields CASSLTVSGANVLTF. Full variable domain (outside the CDR3, taken from reference TRBV18 and TRBJ2-6): NAGVMQNPRHLVRRRGQEARLRCSPMKGHSHVYWYRQLPEEGLKFMVYLQKENIIDESGMPKERFSAEFPKEGPSILRIQQVVRGDSAAYFCASSLTVSGANVLTFGAGSRLTVL.

The genes are TRBV7-6 and TRBJ1-2; 9 bases fit TRBD1. V lost 4 bases, J lost 8 bases, and 11 bases stayed unmatched. CDR3 length equals 15 residues. The germline V gene encodes CDR1 SGHVS and CDR2 FNYEAQ. For the CDR3, the DNA is TGTGCCAGCAGCTACCAGGACAGGGGCTTTGGGGGCTACACCTTC. Its protein is CASSYQDRGFGGYTF. The entire variable domain, with the rest obtained from reference TRBV7-6 and TRBJ1-2, is as follows: GAGVSQSPRYKVTKRGQDVALRCDPISGHVSLYWYRQALGQGPEFLTYFNYEAQQDKSGLPNDRFSAERPEGSISTLTIQRTEQRDSAMYRCASSYQDRGFGGYTFGSGTRLTVV.

The rearrangement joins TRBV7-3 to TRBJ2-1; maybe TRBD2 (6 bases). Trimming stripped 2 bases from V and 9 bases from J, with 14 bases between. The CDR3 is 14 amino acids. Per the germline V gene, CDR1 is SGHTA and CDR2 is FQGTGA. Written as DNA, the CDR3 is TGTGCCAGCAGCTTAGCGTTTCAGGGAGGTGAGCAGTTCTTC. Its translation: CASSLAFQGGEQFF. The full variable domain, rest sourced from reference TRBV7-3 and TRBJ2-1, is GAGVSQTPSNKVTEKGKYVELRCDPISGHTALYWYRQSLGQGPEFLIYFQGTGAADDSGLPNDRFFAVRPEGSVSTLKIQRTERGDSAVYLCASSLAFQGGEQFFGPGTRLTVL.

J is TRBJ2-7 and V is TRBV11-2, with D tentatively TRBD1 (5 bases). This CDR3 comprises 16 residues. In germline, CDR1 is SGHAT, CDR2 FQNNGV. V was trimmed by 5 bases and J by 4 bases, leaving 21 bases between them. The CDR3 reads CASSRYGRVRLYEQYF. The CDR3 bases are TGTGCCAGCAGCCGCTATGGCAGGGTCCGCCTATACGAGCAGTACTTC.